These T cell receptor beta chains were read from a single sample in a study of blood T cell repertoires in COVID-19. The method was immunoSEQ multiplex PCR; TCRdb's version includes in-frame clones alone and lacks a portion of them. The profile covers 200,000 to 300,000 clones, with about 83% appearing a single time and 3% to 4.5% taken by the ten largest. Material: PBMCs or T cells enriched from blood (not recorded which). The receptors derive from a middle-aged woman who had been exposed to COVID-19. Each CDR3 is given with its conserved first and last residue. D genes are given only for firm matches. Rows give clone size only sometimes, using once, few, many, or a class for an expanded clone.

v_gene: TRBV2
d_gene: NA
j_gene: TRBJ1-1
abundance: once
CDR3nt: TGTGCCAGCAGTGGTAACAGGAACACTGAAGCTTTCTTT
CDR3aa: CASSGNRNTEAFF

v_gene: TRBV6-5
d_gene: NA
j_gene: TRBJ2-7
abundance: NA
CDR3nt: TGTGCCAGCAGTTACATGCAGGGATCACCCTCCTACGAGCAGTACTTC
CDR3aa: CASSYMQGSPSYEQYF

v_gene: TRBV7-2
d_gene: TRBD1
j_gene: TRBJ1-2
abundance: NA
CDR3nt: TGTGCCAGCAGCTCGGGGGACAGGAGGGGCTATGGCTACACCTTC
CDR3aa: CASSSGDRRGYGYTF

v_gene: TRBV7-9
d_gene: TRBD1
j_gene: TRBJ2-7
abundance: few
CDR3nt: TGTGCCAGCAGCTTACCGGGACAGGGTGGTTACGAGCAGTACTTC
CDR3aa: CASSLPGQGGYEQYF

v_gene: TRBV7-9
d_gene: TRBD1
j_gene: TRBJ2-1
abundance: NA
CDR3nt: TGTGCCAGCAGCAAAACCGGGACAGGGAGGAACAATGAGCAGTTCTTC
CDR3aa: CASSKTGTGRNNEQFF

v_gene: TRBV6-5
d_gene: NA
j_gene: TRBJ1-3
abundance: NA
CDR3nt: TGTGCCAGCCTCACTAACCTCGGGGCTGGAAACACCATATATTTT
CDR3aa: CASLTNLGAGNTIYF

v_gene: TRBV5-1
d_gene: TRBD1
j_gene: TRBJ1-6
abundance: once
CDR3nt: TGCGCCAGCAGCCCGGGACAGGGGGAATCACCCCTCCACTTT
CDR3aa: CASSPGQGESPLHF

v_gene: TRBV11-2
d_gene: NA
j_gene: TRBJ2-7
abundance: NA
CDR3nt: TGTGCCAGCAGCTTAGTATTTGACACTTACGAGCAGTACTTC
CDR3aa: CASSLVFDTYEQYF

v_gene: TRBV28
d_gene: NA
j_gene: TRBJ1-4
abundance: NA
CDR3nt: TGTGCCAGCATGCTCGACAGTAGGCAAAAACTGTTTTTT
CDR3aa: CASMLDSRQKLFF

v_gene: TRBV28
d_gene: TRBD1
j_gene: TRBJ1-3
abundance: NA
CDR3nt: TGTGCCAGCAGTTTAGAGACAGGGCCCTCTGGAAACACCATATATTTT
CDR3aa: CASSLETGPSGNTIYF

v_gene: TRBV3-1/TRBV3-2
d_gene: NA
j_gene: TRBJ1-5
abundance: NA
CDR3nt: TGTGCCAGCAGCCAAGATTCCAGGGGCTGGAGTCAGCCCCAGCATTTT
CDR3aa: CASSQDSRGWSQPQHF

v_gene: TRBV19
d_gene: TRBD1
j_gene: TRBJ2-3
abundance: NA
CDR3nt: TGTGCCAGTAGTAAGCGACAGGGGAGCACAGATACGCAGTATTTT
CDR3aa: CASSKRQGSTDTQYF

v_gene: TRBV28
d_gene: TRBD1
j_gene: TRBJ2-7
abundance: NA
CDR3nt: TGTGCCAGCAGTTCTCCGGCGGACAGGGCCTACGAGCAGTACTTC
CDR3aa: CASSSPADRAYEQYF

v_gene: TRBV28
d_gene: TRBD1
j_gene: TRBJ1-2
abundance: once
CDR3nt: TGTGCCAGCAGTCCCGGGGACAGGGGGCCCTATGGCTACACCTTC
CDR3aa: CASSPGDRGPYGYTF

v_gene: TRBV11-2
d_gene: NA
j_gene: TRBJ2-3
abundance: NA
CDR3nt: TGTGCCAGCAGCTTTAATTCCCTAGCGACAGATACGCAGTATTTT
CDR3aa: CASSFNSLATDTQYF

v_gene: TRBV5-5
d_gene: NA
j_gene: TRBJ2-7
abundance: once
CDR3nt: TGTGCCAGCAGCTTGCAGGGATACTACGAGCAGTACTTC
CDR3aa: CASSLQGYYEQYF

v_gene: TRBV12-3/TRBV12-4
d_gene: NA
j_gene: TRBJ1-4
abundance: NA
CDR3nt: TGTGCCAGCATGACTGGTAATGAAAAACTGTTTTTT
CDR3aa: CASMTGNEKLFF

v_gene: TRBV2
d_gene: TRBD1
j_gene: TRBJ1-1
abundance: NA
CDR3nt: TGTGCCAGCAGAGCGACAGGGGGCACTGAAGCTTTCTTT
CDR3aa: CASRATGGTEAFF

v_gene: TRBV27
d_gene: NA
j_gene: TRBJ1-2
abundance: NA
CDR3nt: TGTGCCAGCACCCCCTCGGGAGGAGGGTATGGCTACACCTTC
CDR3aa: CASTPSGGGYGYTF

v_gene: TRBV19
d_gene: NA
j_gene: TRBJ1-1
abundance: NA
CDR3nt: TGTGCCAGTAGTGTCGCAGGTCCGAACACTGAAGCTTTCTTT
CDR3aa: CASSVAGPNTEAFF

v_gene: TRBV18
d_gene: NA
j_gene: TRBJ1-1
abundance: NA
CDR3nt: TGTGCCAGCTCAGCCGAGCAGGGGAACACTGAAGCTTTCTTT
CDR3aa: CASSAEQGNTEAFF

v_gene: TRBV7-2
d_gene: NA
j_gene: TRBJ2-2
abundance: NA
CDR3nt: TGTGCCAGCAGCGTGCCCCCTGCGCCCGGGGAGCTGTTTTTT
CDR3aa: CASSVPPAPGELFF

v_gene: TRBV10-3
d_gene: NA
j_gene: TRBJ1-2
abundance: NA
CDR3nt: TGTGCCATCAGAGAACAGGGTGAGGCAAACTATGGCTACACCTTC
CDR3aa: CAIREQGEANYGYTF

v_gene: TRBV5-1
d_gene: NA
j_gene: TRBJ2-7
abundance: NA
CDR3nt: TGCGCCAGCAGCTTGGCCACAGGGAGCTCCTACGAGCAGTACTTC
CDR3aa: CASSLATGSSYEQYF

v_gene: TRBV4-2
d_gene: TRBD2
j_gene: TRBJ2-5
abundance: NA
CDR3nt: TGTGCCAGCAGCCAAGCTATAACTAGCGGGGGGCTGGGGACCCAGTACTTC
CDR3aa: CASSQAITSGGLGTQYF

v_gene: TRBV2
d_gene: NA
j_gene: TRBJ1-2
abundance: NA
CDR3nt: TGTGCCAGCCCCCCCCTAGTACTTACCCGAAGTCGGGGCTACACCTTC
CDR3aa: CASPPLVLTRSRGYTF

v_gene: TRBV7-4
d_gene: NA
j_gene: TRBJ1-3
abundance: few
CDR3nt: TGTGCCAGCAGCTTCCCAGAACCTGGAAACACCATATATTTT
CDR3aa: CASSFPEPGNTIYF

v_gene: TRBV28
d_gene: TRBD2
j_gene: TRBJ2-1
abundance: NA
CDR3nt: TGTGCCAGCCGGACTAGCGGGGCTAGCTCCTACAATGAGCAGTTCTTC
CDR3aa: CASRTSGASSYNEQFF

v_gene: TRBV11-2
d_gene: NA
j_gene: TRBJ1-5
abundance: NA
CDR3nt: TGTGCCAGCAGCCCCCCGGTCCTTAGCAATCAGCCCCAGCATTTT
CDR3aa: CASSPPVLSNQPQHF

v_gene: TRBV7-9
d_gene: TRBD1
j_gene: TRBJ1-1
abundance: NA
CDR3nt: TGTGCCAGCAGCTTCTCCGGGACAGGGTTCAACACTGAAGCTTTCTTT
CDR3aa: CASSFSGTGFNTEAFF

v_gene: TRBV6-1
d_gene: NA
j_gene: TRBJ1-2
abundance: NA
CDR3nt: TGTGCCAGCAGTGAATTGGGGGGGAACTATGGCTACACCTTC
CDR3aa: CASSELGGNYGYTF